The 29 T cell receptor beta chains presented below share a single source sample, sequenced in a study of CD8 T cells in ankylosing spondylitis. From the 5' RACE reads, TCRdb called clonotypes with MiXCR, one entry per CDR3 protein. The sample yields about 140,000 distinct CDR3 sequences, approximately 9.2% seen once. The source material was synovial fluid, either unsorted or a sorted T cell fraction (not recorded which). These receptors were taken from a male donor with ankylosing spondylitis.

At least ten counts were recorded for this clonotype. V and J are TRBV15 and TRBJ2-5; D is unresolved. Trimming stripped 4 bases from V and 0 bases from J, with 6 bases between. Germline V lookup: CDR1 LNHNV, CDR2 YYDKDF (reference sequence). The CDR3 totals 13 residues. CDR3 sequence: CATSIGNQETQYF. CDR3 coding DNA: TGTGCCACCAGCATAGGGAACCAAGAGACCCAGTACTTC.

This clonotype came up a few times. CDR3 residues: CSAIGGGEETQYF. For the CDR3, the DNA is TGCAGTGCTATCGGCGGGGGGGAAGAGACCCAGTACTTC. This chain links TRBV20-1 with TRBJ2-5; the match to TRBD2 covers 9 bases. The V segment lost 4 bases and the J segment 3 bases; nucleotides outside the gene matches: 3. Germline CDR1 DFQATT, CDR2 SNEGSKA (reference sequence). CDR3 length equals 13 residues.

Ten or more counts support this clonotype. The V call is TRBV20-1, the J call TRBJ2-3, with 10 bases that match TRBD2. CDR1 is DFQATT, CDR2 SNEGSKA, per germline (reference sequence). V was clipped by 0 bases and J by 6 bases; unmatched bases: 9. This CDR3 is 16 amino acids long. CDR3 in DNA: TGCAGTGCTAGAGATTCCAGCGGGAGGGCCATCGATACGCAGTATTTT. This gives the protein CSARDSSGRAIDTQYF.

This clonotype was counted only a few times. The rearrangement uses TRBV20-1 and TRBJ2-3, with D unresolved. The CDR3 extends over 12 amino acids. The V end lost 5 bases, the J end lost 5 bases, and 11 bases lay between the germline ends. Germline V lookup: CDR1 DFQATT, CDR2 SNEGSKA (reference sequence). CDR3 DNA sequence: TGCAGTGCTGGGTATACGGGAGATACGCAGTATTTT. This encodes CSAGYTGDTQYF.

This clonotype was observed at least ten times. The chain links TRBV30 to TRBJ1-2; 7 bases map to TRBD1. The junction had 8 bases not matched to a gene; V was cut back by 4 bases and J by 3 bases. The CDR3 has 14 residues. CDR1 and CDR2 (germline): GTSNPN, SVGIG (reference sequence). The CDR3 loop reads CAWNRQGRDYGYTF. CDR3 sequence (DNA): TGTGCCTGGAACAGACAGGGCAGGGACTATGGCTACACCTTC.

This clonotype was seen a handful of times. The chain joins TRBV5-4 to TRBJ1-4, with 10 bases lining up with TRBD1. This CDR3 comprises 16 residues. CDR1 SGHNT and CDR2 YYREEE come from the germline V gene (reference sequence). The J segment lost 7 bases and the V segment lost 1 base, leaving 7 bases of the junction unmatched. CDR3 loop: CASSLREGTGVEKLFF. The CDR3 region has the DNA TGTGCCAGCAGCTTGCGGGAGGGGACAGGGGTTGAAAAACTGTTTTTT. The whole variable domain, remainder taken from reference TRBV5-4 and TRBJ1-4, is ETGVTQSPTHLIKTRGQQVTLRCSSQSGHNTVSWYQQALGQGPQFIFQYYREEENGRGNFPPRFSGLQFPNYSSELNVNALELDDSALYLCASSLREGTGVEKLFFGSGTQLSVL.

This chain joins TRBV9 and TRBJ1-4; the D is unclear. The length of the CDR3 is 14 residues. Germline V gives CDR1 SGDLS, CDR2 YYNGEE. Trimming took off 0 bases at V and 3 bases at J, with 6 bases between the two ends. Here the CDR3 DNA reads TGTGCCAGCAGCGTAGGTCAACCTAATGAAAAACTGTTTTTT. It codes for CASSVGQPNEKLFF. The variable domain in full, with the rest retrieved from reference TRBV9 and TRBJ1-4, is DSGVTQTPKHLITATGQRVTLRCSPRSGDLSVYWYQQSLDQGLQFLIQYYNGEERAKGNILERFSAQQFPDLHSELNLSSLELGDSALYFCASSVGQPNEKLFFGSGTQLSVL.

The chain uses TRBV5-7 and TRBJ1-6, with D possibly matching TRBD1 (6 bases). TRBV5-7 belongs to the ORF category, with a function that is uncertain. CDR3 length equals 15 residues. V was shortened by 4 bases and J by 5 bases, with 13 bases between the two germline ends. The CDR3 coding sequence is TGTGCCAGCAGCCCACGACAGGAAGATAATTCACCCCTCCACTTT. The encoded protein is CASSPRQEDNSPLHF.

The chain combines TRBV7-2 with TRBJ2-3; 7 nucleotides align to TRBD2. From germline, CDR1 is SGHTA and CDR2 FQGNSA. The CDR3 consists of 15 residues. The V and J ends lost 0 bases and 4 bases, in that order; junction bases with no gene match: 4. CDR3 sequence reads: CASSLARGNPDTQYF. CDR3 bases: TGTGCCAGCAGCTTAGCGCGGGGGAACCCAGATACGCAGTATTTT.

J is TRBJ1-5 and V is TRBV28, with D uncertain. CDR1 is MDHEN and CDR2 is SYDVKM in the germline V gene. The CDR3 runs to 12 residues. V lost 7 bases to trimming and J lost 1 base, with 5 bases between them. CDR3 region: CASTVSNQPQHF. CDR3 DNA: TGTGCCAGCACTGTCAGCAATCAGCCCCAGCATTTT.

This clonotype was recorded many times. The chain carries TRBV12-3 or TRBV12-4 and TRBJ1-2; D perhaps matches TRBD1 (5 bases). There are 12 residues in the CDR3. The V end lost 1 base, the J end lost 7 bases, and 7 bases lay between the germline ends. This CDR3 reads CASSLGDGGYTF. The CDR3 DNA sequence: TGTGCCAGCAGTTTAGGGGACGGTGGCTACACCTTC.

This chain joins TRBV10-3 and TRBJ2-3, with D unresolved. Per germline, CDR1 ENHRY and CDR2 SYGVKD. The V end lost 3 bases, the J end lost 0 bases, and 7 bases lay between the germline ends. CDR3 length: 14 amino acids. The CDR3 spells CAISEAGSTDTQYF. DNA of the CDR3: TGTGCCATCAGTGAAGCTGGGAGCACAGATACGCAGTATTTT.

This clonotype was seen ten or more times. This CDR3 is CASSPGQGAGEQYF. In DNA, the CDR3 is TGTGCCAGCAGCCCCGGACAGGGGGCGGGCGAGCAGTACTTC. This rearrangement joins TRBV4-2 to TRBJ2-7; 11 nucleotides agree with TRBD1. CDR3 length: 14 residues. Trimming cost V 4 bases and J 6 bases; bases outside gene matches: 5. The V gene's germline CDR1 is LGHNA and CDR2 YNFKEQ.

This clonotype was detected only a few times. The chain has TRBV28 and TRBJ2-5, with a possible D match to TRBD1 (6 bases). The V gene lost 4 bases and the J gene lost 5 bases, with 14 bases spanning the gap. Germline CDR1 reads MDHEN; CDR2 reads SYDVKM. The CDR3 has 14 residues. CDR3 bases: TGTGCCAGCAGTTCAACAGGGTATCCGGAGACCCAGTACTTC. Translated, it gives CASSSTGYPETQYF.

The CDR3, as DNA: TGTGCCACCAGTGATCCCGGGACTAGCGGGGGGGCCGCCAAAAACATTCAGTACTTC. Its translation is CATSDPGTSGGAAKNIQYF. The V gene is TRBV24-1, the J gene TRBJ2-4, with 16 bases that match TRBD2. Germline-derived CDR1 and CDR2 are KGHDR and SFDVKD. The CDR3 runs to 19 residues. The junction had 5 bases not matched to a gene; V was cut back by 3 bases and J by 1 base.

The chain is built from TRBV6-2 or TRBV6-3 and TRBJ2-2; D is perhaps TRBD1 (5 bases). Per the germline V gene, CDR1 is MNHEY and CDR2 is SVGEGT. The CDR3 consists of 15 residues. V lost 10 bases, J lost 4 bases, and 19 bases lay in between. The CDR3 reads CATLLPPGFTGELFF. The CDR3 nucleotides read TGTGCCACCCTTCTACCGCCAGGGTTCACCGGGGAGCTGTTTTTT.

This sequence joins TRBV6-2 or TRBV6-3 and TRBJ1-5; 8 bases fit TRBD1. The CDR3 extends over 15 amino acids. After removal of 7 bases from V and 2 bases from J, the junction contained 7 bases not matched to a gene. The germline V gene has CDR1 MNHEY and CDR2 SVGEGT. CDR3 sequence: CASTKTTGGNQPQHF. CDR3 in DNA: TGTGCCAGCACTAAAACGACAGGGGGCAATCAGCCCCAGCATTTT.

This clonotype occurred a few times. The chain combines TRBV29-1 with TRBJ2-5; 11 bases fit TRBD2. CDR3 size: 14 residues. The trim removed 2 bases at V and 4 bases at J, leaving 3 bases unmatched. Germline V gene data show CDR1 as SQVTM and CDR2 as ANQGSEA. CDR3 DNA: TGCAGCGTTGAACTAGCGGGAGGCTCAGAGACCCAGTACTTC. As protein: CSVELAGGSETQYF.

The chain links TRBV14 to TRBJ2-1; D may be TRBD2 (7 bases). CDR3 length: 16 residues. Germline CDR1 SGHDN, CDR2 FVKESK. Trimming left V 4 bases short and J 2 bases short, with 15 bases between. CDR3: CASSLWTGGTYNEQFF. CDR3 DNA: TGTGCCAGCAGCCTTTGGACGGGGGGCACCTACAATGAGCAGTTCTTC.

This clonotype was counted at least ten times. The chain links TRBV2 to TRBJ2-1, with D hard to call. The CDR3 sequence is 14 residues long. Per germline, CDR1 SNHLY and CDR2 FYNNEI. Trimming took 0 bases from V and 4 from J, leaving 7 bases between them. Written as DNA, the CDR3 is TGTGCCAGCAGTGAAGCTGTAAAGTACAATGAGCAGTTCTTC. Translating it yields CASSEAVKYNEQFF.

This clonotype was seen only a few times. This chain connects TRBV25-1 to TRBJ2-1, with D possibly matching TRBD2 (6 bases). Germline V gene data show CDR1 as MGHDK and CDR2 as SYGVNS. The CDR3 has 12 amino acids. V shed 3 bases and J shed 9 bases, with 9 bases lying between them. CDR3 sequence (DNA): TGTGCCAGCAGTGACGGGGGTCGTGAGCAGTTCTTC. This translates into CASSDGGREQFF.

This clonotype was picked up many times. The chain is built from TRBV5-4 and TRBJ1-2; 9 bases are a match to TRBD1. The V gene's germline CDR1 is SGHNT and CDR2 YYREEE (reference sequence). The CDR3 totals 14 residues. Trimming removed 9 bases from V and 4 bases from J; junction bases left unmatched: 10. The CDR3 is CATSGQGNFYGYTF. The CDR3 region has the DNA TGTGCCACGTCGGGACAGGGTAATTTCTATGGCTACACCTTC.

This clonotype was observed a few times. This rearrangement joins TRBV7-2 to TRBJ1-2; 9 bases match TRBD1. V lost 4 bases and J lost 8; bases outside the gene matches: 5. The germline gives CDR1 SGHTA, CDR2 FQGNSA. This CDR3 has 13 amino acids. This CDR3 is CASSSYRGLGYTF. CDR3 nucleotide sequence: TGTGCCAGCAGCTCTTACAGGGGGCTAGGCTACACCTTC.

This clonotype appeared many times. This rearrangement joins TRBV27 to TRBJ2-7; the D gene is possibly TRBD1 (6 bases). This CDR3 is built from 13 residues. Looked up from germline, CDR1 is MNHEY and CDR2 is SMNVEV (reference sequence). V was pared by 8 bases and J by 6 bases, with 17 bases between. The DNA for the CDR3 is TGTGCCAGCCGGTTTACAGGGATTCGCGAGCAGTACTTC. This encodes CASRFTGIREQYF.

The chain couples TRBV20-1 to TRBJ1-2, with unresolved D. Germline CDR1 is DFQATT and CDR2 is SNEGSKA (reference sequence). The CDR3 runs to 13 residues. Deletions cut 2 bases from V and 0 bases from J, with 7 bases between. CDR3 nucleotides: TGCAGTGCTAGACAAGACGCTAACTATGGCTACACCTTC. Amino acids: CSARQDANYGYTF.

This clonotype was observed at least ten times. The chain couples TRBV21-1 to TRBJ1-6; the table assigns TRBD1, which was not confirmed against the DNA. TRBV21-1 represents a pseudogene. The CDR3 covers 15 residues. CDR3 residues: CASSARGWQGSPLHF. The DNA of the CDR3 is TGTGCCAGCAGCGCCAGGGGTTGGCAGGGTTCACCCCTCCACTTT.

The chain combines TRBV7-9 with TRBJ1-6; D perhaps matches TRBD1 (5 bases). The CDR3 spans 15 residues. Trimming shortened V by 1 base and J by 8 bases, and 12 bases separated the two germline ends. Germline-derived CDR1 and CDR2 are SEHNR and FQNEAQ (reference sequence). The DNA of the CDR3 is TGTGCCAGCAGCTTAGGCTCGGTCAGGGATTCACCCCTCCACTTT. Its protein is CASSLGSVRDSPLHF.

This clonotype appeared a few times. The chain joins TRBV20-1 to TRBJ2-1; D is unclear. The V gene's germline CDR1 is DFQATT and CDR2 SNEGSKA (reference sequence). V was trimmed by 6 bases and J by 7 bases, leaving 13 bases between them. The CDR3 sequence is 12 residues long. Written as DNA, the CDR3 is TGCAGTGCCCAACAAGCAAGAAATGAGCAGTTCTTC. Protein sequence: CSAQQARNEQFF.

The chain uses TRBV2 and TRBJ1-6; 7 bases are a match to TRBD1. The germline V gene has CDR1 SNHLY and CDR2 FYNNEI. Trimming removed 7 bases from V and 7 bases from J; junction bases left unmatched: 4. CDR3 size: 13 residues. The DNA for the CDR3 is TGTGCCAGCATGGGACAGCTAAATTCACCCCTCCACTTT. Residues: CASMGQLNSPLHF.